Below, one T cell receptor beta chain is given with its context. The CDR3 has 13 residues. V dropped 5 bases and J dropped 2 bases, with 9 bases sitting between them. The germline V gene encodes CDR1 SNHLY and CDR2 FYNNEI. Using immunoSEQ multiplex PCR, the repertoire was profiled, and TCRdb retains in-frame clones only, with some absent. The sample contains roughly 70,000 clones, over 85% of which appear only once. These data belong to a study of technical replicates of blood from a handful of donors. The sequencing sample was made of T cells isolated from PBMCs. This sequence was found in a human donor in good health. This sequence joins TRBV2 and TRBJ1-1, with D maybe TRBD1 (6 bases). CDR3 sequence (DNA): TGTGCCAGCAGTCGGACAGCTAACACTGAAGCTTTCTTT. Protein sequence: CASSRTANTEAFF.